This TCR beta chain was found in a study of shared clonotypes between healthy human individuals. Study background: Per-donor plates numbered three CD4 naive, three CD4 memory, two CD8 naive and one CD8 memory.

In germline, CDR1 is MNHEY, CDR2 SVGAGI. The CDR3 runs 14 residues. V shed 6 bases and J shed 1 base, with 12 bases lying between them. Comment on this clone: Its target is not known.

Into CD45RA+ naive and CD45RA-negative memory subsets, the CD4+ cells were split. Sequencing was performed with immunoSEQ multiplex PCR; in TCRdb, only in-frame clones are kept and a portion is missing. The sample includes 2 million to 3 million clones, roughly 93% of them seen just once. General study findings and limits: With few donors, the genetic and exposure-history diversity represented was limited.

The specimen sequenced was naive CD4+ T cells from PBMCs. This sample's subset: CD45RA+ positively selected. The TCR originated in a man between 18 and 35 years old in good health. Some clones in this sample may be carry-over from other donors' samples. V and J are TRBV6-5 and TRBJ1-1, with D possibly being TRBD1 (5 bases). CDR3 nucleotide sequence: TGTGCCAGCAGGCCCGGGACGGAGAACACTGAAGCTTTCTTT. It codes for CASRPGTENTEAFF.